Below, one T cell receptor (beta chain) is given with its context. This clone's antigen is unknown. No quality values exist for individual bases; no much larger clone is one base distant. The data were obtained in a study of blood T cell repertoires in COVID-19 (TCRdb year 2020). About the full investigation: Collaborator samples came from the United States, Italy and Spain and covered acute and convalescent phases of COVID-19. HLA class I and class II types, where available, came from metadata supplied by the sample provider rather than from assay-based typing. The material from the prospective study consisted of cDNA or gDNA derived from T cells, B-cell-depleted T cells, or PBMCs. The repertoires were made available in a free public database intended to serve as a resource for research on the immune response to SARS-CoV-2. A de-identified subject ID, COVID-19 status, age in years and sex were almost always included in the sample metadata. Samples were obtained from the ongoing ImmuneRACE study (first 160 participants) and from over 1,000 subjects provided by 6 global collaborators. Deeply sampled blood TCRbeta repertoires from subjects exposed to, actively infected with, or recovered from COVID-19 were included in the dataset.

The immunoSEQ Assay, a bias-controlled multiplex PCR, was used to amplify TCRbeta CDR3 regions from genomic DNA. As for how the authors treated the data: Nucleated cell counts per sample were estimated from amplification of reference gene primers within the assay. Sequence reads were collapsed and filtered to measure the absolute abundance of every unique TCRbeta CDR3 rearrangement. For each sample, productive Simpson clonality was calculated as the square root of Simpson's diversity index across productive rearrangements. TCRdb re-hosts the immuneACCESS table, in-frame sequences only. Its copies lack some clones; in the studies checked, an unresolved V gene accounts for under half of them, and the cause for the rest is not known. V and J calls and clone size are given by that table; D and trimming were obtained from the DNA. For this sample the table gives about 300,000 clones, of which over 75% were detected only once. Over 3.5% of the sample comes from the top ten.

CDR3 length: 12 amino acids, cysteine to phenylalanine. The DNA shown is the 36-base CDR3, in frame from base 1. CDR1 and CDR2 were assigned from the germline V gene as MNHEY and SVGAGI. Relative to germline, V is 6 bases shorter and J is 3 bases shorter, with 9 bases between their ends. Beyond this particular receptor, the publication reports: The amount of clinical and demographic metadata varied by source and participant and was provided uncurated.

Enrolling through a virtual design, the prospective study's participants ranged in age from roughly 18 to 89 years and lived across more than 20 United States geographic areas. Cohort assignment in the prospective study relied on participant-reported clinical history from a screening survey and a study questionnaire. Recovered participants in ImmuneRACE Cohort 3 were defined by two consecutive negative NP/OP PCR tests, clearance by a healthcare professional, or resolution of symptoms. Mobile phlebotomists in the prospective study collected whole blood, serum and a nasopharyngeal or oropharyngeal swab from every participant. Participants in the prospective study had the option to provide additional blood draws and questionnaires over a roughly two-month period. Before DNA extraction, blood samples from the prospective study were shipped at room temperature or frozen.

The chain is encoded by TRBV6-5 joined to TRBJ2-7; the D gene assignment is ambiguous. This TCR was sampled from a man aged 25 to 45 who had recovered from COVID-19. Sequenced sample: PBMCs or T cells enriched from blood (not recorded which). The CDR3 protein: CASSRVNYEQYF. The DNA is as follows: TGTGCCAGCAGCCGAGTTAACTACGAGCAGTACTTC.